This T cell receptor beta chain was found in a study of STAT5B mutations in CD4+ large granular lymphocyte leukemia. Study-level findings and limits: TRBV06-family usage was enriched in top patient clones (8/27) versus controls (2/35). Higher CD4+ than CD8+ T-LGLL clonality might reflect small sample size.

Source study methods: Productive clonotypes were detectable down to 2.59 x 10-5 frequency. The method was immunoSEQ multiplex PCR; TCRdb's version includes in-frame clones alone and lacks a portion of them. V and J calls and clone size are those listed in that table; D and trimming were worked out from the DNA. The repertoire holds almost 30,000 clones, approximately 79% seen once, with 5.5% to 8% in the top ten. The CDR3 is 18 amino acids. For this clone: Its antigen remains unknown.

This clonotype originated in a human donor in good health. The chain carries TRBV21-1 and TRBJ1-4. TRBV21-1 is a listed pseudogene. Sequenced material: CD4+ T cells from blood buffy coats. The CDR3 spells CASSREVGEPPTNEKLFF. CDR3 coding DNA: TGTGCCAGCAGCCGGGAGGTTGGAGAACCACCAACTAATGAAAAACTGTTTTTT.